This T cell receptor beta chain came from a study of CD8+CD57+ T cells in acquired aplastic anemia. Overall study: In CD4+ cells, healthy donors produced an average of roughly 11 million reads.

The CDR3 is made up of 14 amino acids. Germline V CDR1 and CDR2: SQVTM, ANQGSEA. Unmatched junction bases numbered 7, after V lost 7 bases and J lost 2 bases. This clonotype appeared a few times. Its specificity is unknown. Points from the study as a whole: Between the patient and control groups, CD8+ Simpson's diversity did not differ significantly. Researchers report that about 29 CD8+ CDR3 sequences appeared in both patients and controls.

Genomic DNA was employed as the template in profiling TCR beta VDJ and CDR3. A single record per CDR3 protein comes from TCRdb applying MiXCR to the reads. The sample holds around 50,000 distinct CDR3 sequences; 55% to 75% are singletons and the top ten take about a third. This clonotype was obtained from a human donor in good health, serving as a control. The sample comprised sorted CD4+, CD8+, or CD8+CD57+ T cells (not recorded which) from PBMCs. The chain combines TRBV29-1 with TRBJ2-5, with 10 positions matching TRBD2. CDR3: CSGTMTSGQETQYF. In DNA, the CDR3 is TGCAGCGGAACCATGACTAGCGGGCAAGAGACCCAGTACTTC.